These 11 T cell receptor beta chains were all obtained from the same sample, sequenced in a study of T cells expressing NK-cell markers. TCRdb reprocessed the 5' RACE reads; each CDR3 protein has one entry and no DNA is given. The sample table includes about 440,000 distinct CDR3 sequences. The specimen sequenced was blood T cells: a sorted CD56 or NKG2C T cell subset, CD4+ or CD8+ T cells, or bulk PBMC T cells (not recorded which). Source of these receptors: a woman aged 18-70 years in good health.

This chain links TRBV5-6 with TRBJ2-7; there is no DNA to check the TCRdb D call of TRBD1. Germline-derived CDR1 and CDR2 are SGHDT and YYEEEE. The CDR3 consists of 15 residues. CDR3 in amino acids: CASSLGRGASYEQYF. Based on the CDR3 plus reference TRBV5-6 and TRBJ2-7, the full variable domain is DAGVTQSPTHLIKTRGQQVTLRCSPKSGHDTVSWYQQALGQGPQFIFQYYEEEERQRGNFPDRFSGHQFPNYSSELNVNALLLGDSALYLCASSLGRGASYEQYFGPGTRLTVT.

The chain is built from TRBV12-3 or TRBV12-4 and TRBJ1-2. The CDR3 has 14 amino acids. CDR3 sequence: CASSRSSGNYGYTF.

The rearrangement joins TRBV12-3 or TRBV12-4 to TRBJ1-1; TCRdb reports TRBD1, a call that lacks DNA to check it against. The CDR3 is 14 residues long. The CDR3 reads CASSTGGMNTEAFF.

This chain connects TRBV5-6 to TRBJ2-3; TCRdb returns TRBD2, unconfirmable since there is no DNA. The CDR3 runs 17 residues. CDR1 is SGHDT, CDR2 YYEEEE, per germline. This CDR3 reads CASSPWGVAGNTDTQYF.

The rearrangement uses TRBV2 and TRBJ2-6; lacking DNA, the TRBD1 call made by TCRdb goes unchecked. CDR3 length: 11 amino acids. The germline gives CDR1 SNHLY, CDR2 FYNNEI. The CDR3 reads CASSPLDVLTF.

The chain combines TRBV11-2 with TRBJ2-4; without DNA, the TCRdb call of TRBD1 cannot be checked. Germline loops: CDR1 SGHAT, CDR2 FQNNGV. This CDR3 is 16 amino acids long. The CDR3 is CASSLGDGLAKNIQYF.

The chain couples TRBV6-1 to TRBJ2-4; without DNA, the TCRdb call of TRBD1 cannot be checked. The CDR3 consists of 15 residues. Germline lookup yields CDR1 MNHNS and CDR2 SASEGT. Here the CDR3 reads CASSDRGIAKNIQYF.

The V call is TRBV6-2 or TRBV6-3, the J call TRBJ2-7; TCRdb proposes TRBD1, but this gene call is untestable without DNA. The CDR3 loop spans 12 amino acids. Germline V CDR1 and CDR2: MNHEY, SVGEGT. CDR3 in amino acids: CASSFDRVEQYF.

This CDR3 reads CASGGGGPQYF. This chain joins TRBV12-3 or TRBV12-4 and TRBJ2-3; TCRdb's assignment of TRBD1 cannot be checked, as there is no DNA. The length of the CDR3 is 11 residues.

This chain connects TRBV27 to TRBJ1-6. Germline CDR1 reads MNHEY; CDR2 reads SMNVEV (reference sequence). The CDR3 length is 15 residues. The CDR3 spells CASSESGLRNSPLHF.

V usage is TRBV29-1 and J usage is TRBJ2-1; TCRdb's D gene call, TRBD1, goes unchecked for lack of DNA. The germline gives CDR1 SQVTM, CDR2 ANQGSEA. There are 14 residues in the CDR3. CDR3 protein: CSVDRDRKINEQFF.